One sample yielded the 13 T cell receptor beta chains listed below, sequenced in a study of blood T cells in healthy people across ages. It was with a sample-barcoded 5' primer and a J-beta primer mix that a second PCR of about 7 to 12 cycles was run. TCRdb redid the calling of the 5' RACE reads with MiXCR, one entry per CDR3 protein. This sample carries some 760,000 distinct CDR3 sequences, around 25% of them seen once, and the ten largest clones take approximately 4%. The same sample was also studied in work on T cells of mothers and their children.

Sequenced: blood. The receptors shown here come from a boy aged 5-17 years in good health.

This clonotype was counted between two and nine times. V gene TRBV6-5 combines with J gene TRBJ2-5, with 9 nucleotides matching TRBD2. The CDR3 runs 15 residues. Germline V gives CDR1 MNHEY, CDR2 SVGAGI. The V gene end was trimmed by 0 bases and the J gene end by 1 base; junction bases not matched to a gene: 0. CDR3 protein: CASSYSTSGQETQYF. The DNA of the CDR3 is TGTGCCAGCAGTTACTCGACTAGCGGCCAAGAGACCCAGTACTTC.

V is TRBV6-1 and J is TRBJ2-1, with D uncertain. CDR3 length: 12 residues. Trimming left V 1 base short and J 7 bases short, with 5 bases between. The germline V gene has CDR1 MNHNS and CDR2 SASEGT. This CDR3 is CASSEVQNEQFF. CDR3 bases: TGTGCCAGCAGTGAAGTACAGAATGAGCAGTTCTTC.

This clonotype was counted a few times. The CDR3 DNA sequence: TGTGCCAGCTCACGCCGGGACAGGGGGCTGGGTGAGCAGTTCTTC. Translating gives CASSRRDRGLGEQFF. The chain links TRBV18 to TRBJ2-1, with 12 nucleotides matching TRBD1. Germline V gene lookup returns CDR1 KGHSH and CDR2 LQKENI. J gave up 9 bases and V 4 bases, and 7 bases lay outside the gene matches. The CDR3 covers 15 residues.

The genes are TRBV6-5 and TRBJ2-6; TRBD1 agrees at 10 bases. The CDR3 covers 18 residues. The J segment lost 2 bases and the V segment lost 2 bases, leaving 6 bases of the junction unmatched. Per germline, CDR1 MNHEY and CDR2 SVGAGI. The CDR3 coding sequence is TGTGCCAGCAGTTACCCCTCTGGGACAGGGGCTGGGGCCAACGTCCTGACTTTC. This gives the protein CASSYPSGTGAGANVLTF.

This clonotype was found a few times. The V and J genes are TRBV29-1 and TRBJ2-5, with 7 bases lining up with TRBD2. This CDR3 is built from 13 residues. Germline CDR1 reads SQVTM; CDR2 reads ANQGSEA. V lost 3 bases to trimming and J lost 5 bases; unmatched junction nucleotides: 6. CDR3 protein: CSVDGGIGETQYF. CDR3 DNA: TGCAGCGTTGACGGGGGGATCGGGGAGACCCAGTACTTC.

CDR3 region: CASSYARQGSSYGYTF. The CDR3 DNA reads as TGTGCCAGCAGTTACGCCCGACAGGGGAGCTCCTATGGCTACACCTTC. The genes are TRBV6-2 or TRBV6-3 and TRBJ1-2, with TRBD1 matching 8 bases. With 2 bases clipped from V and 4 bases from J, the junction kept 9 bases outside the gene matches. The CDR3 length is 16 residues. Germline CDR1 reads MNHEY; CDR2 reads SVGEGT.

The CDR3 protein is CASSRGTDSSYNEQFF. The CDR3 DNA sequence: TGTGCCAGCAGCAGAGGGACAGACAGCTCCTACAATGAGCAGTTCTTC. J is TRBJ2-1 and V is TRBV7-6; TRBD1 aligns across 7 bases. This CDR3 has 16 residues. The ends lost 5 bases at V and 0 bases at J; junction bases unmatched: 7. Germline lookup yields CDR1 SGHVS and CDR2 FNYEAQ.

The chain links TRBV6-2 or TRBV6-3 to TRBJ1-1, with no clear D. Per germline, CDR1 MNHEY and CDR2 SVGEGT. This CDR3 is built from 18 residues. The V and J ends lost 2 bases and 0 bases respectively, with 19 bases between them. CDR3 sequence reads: CASSYDQTTQRVNTEAFF. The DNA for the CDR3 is TGTGCCAGCAGTTACGACCAGACTACGCAGAGAGTGAACACTGAAGCTTTCTTT.

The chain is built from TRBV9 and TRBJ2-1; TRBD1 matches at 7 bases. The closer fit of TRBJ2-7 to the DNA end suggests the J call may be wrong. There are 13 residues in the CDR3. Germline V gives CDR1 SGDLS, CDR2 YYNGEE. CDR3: CASSVTTGAEQYF. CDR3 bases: TGTGCCAGCAGCGTAACCACAGGGGCCGAGCAGTACTTC.

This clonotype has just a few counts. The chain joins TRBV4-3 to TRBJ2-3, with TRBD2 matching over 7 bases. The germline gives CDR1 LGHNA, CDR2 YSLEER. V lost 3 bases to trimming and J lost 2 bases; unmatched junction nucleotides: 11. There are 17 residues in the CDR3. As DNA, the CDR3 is TGCGCCAGCAGCCACCGAGGGAGCGGGAAGGACACAGATACGCAGTATTTT. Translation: CASSHRGSGKDTDTQYF.

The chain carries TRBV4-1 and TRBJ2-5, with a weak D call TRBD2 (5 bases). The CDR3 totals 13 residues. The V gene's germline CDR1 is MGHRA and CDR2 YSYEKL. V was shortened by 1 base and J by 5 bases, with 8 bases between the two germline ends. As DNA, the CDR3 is TGCGCCAGCAGCCAAGCGAGGGTCGAGACCCAGTACTTC. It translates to CASSQARVETQYF.

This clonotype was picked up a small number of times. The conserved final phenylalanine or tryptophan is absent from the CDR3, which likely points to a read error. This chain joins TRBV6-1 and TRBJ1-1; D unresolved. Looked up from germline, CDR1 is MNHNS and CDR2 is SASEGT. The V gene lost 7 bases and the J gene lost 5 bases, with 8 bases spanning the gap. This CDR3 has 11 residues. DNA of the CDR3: TGTGCCAGCACGGGGTGGACTGAAGCTTTCTCT. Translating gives CASTGWTEAFS.

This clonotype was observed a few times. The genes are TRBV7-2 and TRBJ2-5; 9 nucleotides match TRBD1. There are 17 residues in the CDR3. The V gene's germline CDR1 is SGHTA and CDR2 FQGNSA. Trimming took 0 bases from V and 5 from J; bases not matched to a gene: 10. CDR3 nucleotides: TGTGCCAGCAGCTTAGCCCTATTGAGGACAGGGGAGGAGACCCAGTACTTC. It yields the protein CASSLALLRTGEETQYF.